A single sample is the source of the 31 T cell receptor beta chains below, sequenced in a study of T-cell reconstitution after alpha-beta-depleted transplantation in children. Library preparation (for TCRbeta) was performed with unique molecular identifiers. In TCRdb, the PCR reads were re-called with MiXCR into one record per CDR3 protein. The sample contains fewer than 120,000 distinct CDR3 sequences, 10% of which appear only once. The sequences come from PBMCs from the stem cell graft donor, collected from the stem cell graft. The receptors here all came from a human donor who donated a stem cell graft to a child with acute lymphoblastic leukemia.

Ten or more counts support this clonotype. In DNA, the CDR3 is TGCGCCAGCAGCTTGGGAAGGGGCAGGGAGGTCGCAGATACGCAGTATTTT. Amino acids: CASSLGRGREVADTQYF. The V gene is TRBV5-1, the J gene TRBJ2-3; tentatively, D is TRBD2 (6 bases). The CDR3 has 17 amino acids. Trimming removed 0 bases at V and 4 bases at J, with 18 bases between. The germline V gene has CDR1 SGHRS and CDR2 YFSETQ.

This clonotype was detected ten times or more. The J gene is TRBJ2-2, the V gene TRBV6-5; D ambiguous. The CDR3 length is 16 residues. Germline-derived CDR1 and CDR2 are MNHEY and SVGAGI. V lost 0 bases and J 1 base, leaving 9 bases between the germline ends. This CDR3 reads CASSYSTWENTGELFF. Here the CDR3 DNA reads TGTGCCAGCAGTTACTCCACCTGGGAGAACACCGGGGAGCTGTTTTTT.

This clonotype showed up many times. The J gene is TRBJ2-2, the V gene TRBV29-1; tentative D call: TRBD2 (7 bases). Per germline, CDR1 SQVTM and CDR2 ANQGSEA. V lost 1 base to trimming and J lost 1 base, with 25 bases between them. The CDR3 is 20 residues long. The DNA for the CDR3 is TGCAGCGTTGAAGCGCTCGTGGGGGGGGGCGTTTACATGAACACCGGGGAGCTGTTTTTT. Translation gives CSVEALVGGGVYMNTGELFF.

Ten or more counts support this clonotype. This chain joins TRBV20-1 and TRBJ1-1; D unresolved. The germline CDR1 and CDR2 sequences are DFQATT and SNEGSKA (reference sequence). Trimming took 1 base from V and 0 from J, leaving 9 bases between them. The CDR3 runs to 14 residues. CDR3 residues: CSARVSAMNTEAFF. The CDR3 bases are TGCAGTGCTAGAGTAAGTGCCATGAACACTGAAGCTTTCTTT.

This clonotype appeared many times. This chain's CDR3 is CASSQVQATNEKLFF. The CDR3 DNA reads TGTGCCAGCAGCCAAGTTCAGGCAACTAATGAAAAACTGTTTTTT. The rearrangement uses TRBV4-2 and TRBJ1-4; D uncertain. Germline values: CDR1 LGHNA, CDR2 YNFKEQ. The CDR3 totals 15 residues. V was shortened by 1 base and J by 0 bases, with 6 bases between the two germline ends.

Notes on this clonotype: Germline is not matched at one junction end, which may reflect a read error. The chain has TRBV6-1 and TRBJ1-3, with 7 bases aligning to TRBD1. The CDR3 length is 15 residues. Per germline, CDR1 MNHNS and CDR2 SASEGT. Written as DNA, the CDR3 is TGTGCCAGCGGACGGACAGGCCCTAATGGAAACACCATGTATTTT. Its translation is CASGRTGPNGNTMYF.

This clonotype appeared many times. The rearrangement joins TRBV5-1 to TRBJ2-2; D unresolved. CDR3 length: 13 amino acids. Germline values: CDR1 SGHRS, CDR2 YFSETQ. V lost 0 bases, J lost 4 bases, and 4 bases lay in between. CDR3 DNA sequence: TGCGCCAGCAGCTTGGATAGCACCGGGGAGCTGTTTTTT. This codes for CASSLDSTGELFF.

This clonotype was observed a few times. A much larger clone differs by one base, so this may be a read error. CDR3 nucleotide sequence: TGCGCCAGCAGCTTGGCCGAGACAGGGGTTTTAGGCAGTCAGTACTTC. Its protein product is CASSLAETGVLGSQYF. This sequence joins TRBV5-1 and TRBJ2-4, with 8 positions matching TRBD1. Germline V CDR1 and CDR2: SGHRS, YFSETQ. This CDR3 is 16 amino acids long. Trimming removed 0 bases from V and 12 bases from J; junction bases left unmatched: 14. The variable domain in full, completed from reference TRBV5-1 and TRBJ2-4, reads KAGVTQTPRYLIKTRGQQVTLSCSPISGHRSVSWYQQTPGQGLQFLFEYFSETQRNKGNFPGRFSGRQFSNSRSEMNVSTLELGDSALYLCASSLAETGVLGSQYFGAGTRLSVL.

This clonotype was seen repeatedly, ten times or more. V gene TRBV11-2 combines with J gene TRBJ2-1, with D perhaps matching TRBD2 (6 bases). The V gene's germline CDR1 is SGHAT and CDR2 FQNNGV. Trimming cost V 5 bases and J 7 bases, with 18 bases left between them. CDR3 size: 15 residues. CDR3 residues: CASSPAGTYRNEQFF. CDR3 nucleotide sequence: TGTGCCAGCAGCCCTGCGGGGACCTACCGGAATGAGCAGTTCTTC.

This clonotype was observed many times. This sequence joins TRBV7-9 and TRBJ1-1; D is unclear. The V end was cut by 7 bases, the J end by 6 bases, with 12 bases between. The V gene's germline CDR1 is SEHNR and CDR2 FQNEAQ (reference sequence). The CDR3 sequence is 12 residues long. Here the CDR3 DNA reads TGTGCCAGCACCCGATCCAATCCTGAAGCTTTCTTT. Protein product: CASTRSNPEAFF.

There are many counts of this clonotype. The chain couples TRBV9 to TRBJ2-2; TRBD1 matches at 9 bases. CDR1 is SGDLS, CDR2 YYNGEE, per germline. The CDR3 is 18 residues long. Germline trimming cut 1 base from V and 6 bases from J; bases unmatched to any gene: 13. The chain's CDR3 is CASSVRSGTGRVSGELFF. CDR3 coding DNA: TGTGCCAGCAGCGTAAGATCCGGGACAGGGAGGGTATCCGGGGAGCTGTTTTTT.

This clonotype was seen at least ten times. The genes are TRBV11-1 and TRBJ2-1; 14 positions match TRBD2. The CDR3 has 16 residues. Germline V gene sequence: CDR1 SGHAT, CDR2 FQDESV (reference sequence). The ends lost 5 bases at V and 5 bases at J; junction bases unmatched: 5. The CDR3 DNA is TGTGCCAGCAGCGGGACTAGCGGGAGTCTTGACAATGAGCAGTTCTTC. Protein sequence: CASSGTSGSLDNEQFF.

The sample holds many counts of this clonotype. The chain carries TRBV7-6 and TRBJ2-5; D is undetermined. The CDR3 is made up of 14 amino acids. V shed 1 base and J shed 5 bases, with 11 bases lying between them. Germline V gene sequence: CDR1 SGHVS, CDR2 FNYEAQ. Here the CDR3 DNA reads TGTGCCAGCAGCTTAGAAGGGTTGACGGAGACCCAGTACTTC. It specifies CASSLEGLTETQYF.

This clonotype was counted many times. The V call is TRBV5-1, the J call TRBJ1-2; 7 positions agree with TRBD1. The germline CDR1 and CDR2 sequences are SGHRS and YFSETQ. Trimming removed 3 bases from V and 6 bases from J; junction bases left unmatched: 8. The CDR3 sequence is 14 residues long. CDR3: CASSSLTGADGYTF. As DNA, the CDR3 is TGCGCCAGCAGCTCCCTTACAGGGGCTGATGGCTACACCTTC.

This clonotype was seen at least ten times. The chain links TRBV29-1 to TRBJ1-2; D not resolved. This CDR3 spans 13 amino acids. CDR1 is SQVTM and CDR2 is ANQGSEA in the germline V gene. V gave up 5 bases and J gave up 0 bases, with 10 bases separating them. The CDR3 coding sequence is TGCAGCGTTACGATGACCTCTAACTATGGCTACACCTTC. Protein product: CSVTMTSNYGYTF.

This clonotype was seen many times. This chain uses TRBV3-1 with TRBJ2-3, with D possibly being TRBD2 (6 bases). V was cut by 1 base and J by 3 bases, with 14 bases left in between. CDR1 and CDR2 (germline): LGHDT, YNNKEL (reference sequence). CDR3 length: 16 residues. For the CDR3, the DNA is TGTGCCAGCAGCCAAGCGGAGGGGTGGAAGACAGATACGCAGTATTTT. Encoded protein: CASSQAEGWKTDTQYF.

This clonotype has ten or more counts. The J gene is TRBJ2-1, the V gene TRBV20-1; a possible D gene is TRBD2 (6 bases). Trimming shortened V by 4 bases and J by 6 bases, and 16 bases separated the two germline ends. Germline CDR1 reads DFQATT; CDR2 reads SNEGSKA (reference sequence). This CDR3 has 14 amino acids. The CDR3 spells CSATGRGVGNEQFF. As DNA, the CDR3 is TGCAGTGCTACCGGGCGGGGCGTGGGCAATGAGCAGTTCTTC.

With respect to this clonotype: Likely a read error: the CDR3 ends without its conserved phenylalanine or tryptophan. The chain recombines TRBV9 with TRBJ2-7, with no clear D. V gave up 3 bases and J gave up 0 bases, with 7 bases separating them. This CDR3 is 13 amino acids long. Per germline, CDR1 SGDLS and CDR2 YYNGEE. As DNA, the CDR3 is TGTGCCAGCAGCGCCAGCGTCTCCTACGAGCAGTACTTG. The encoded protein is CASSASVSYEQYL.

This clonotype was detected many times. V and J are TRBV29-1 and TRBJ1-6; TRBD1 agrees at 9 bases. Germline CDR1 is SQVTM and CDR2 is ANQGSEA. The V and J ends lost 6 bases and 5 bases, in that order; junction bases with no gene match: 2. The CDR3 is made up of 13 amino acids. Here the CDR3 DNA reads TGCAGCGTCCGGGACAGGGATAATTCACCCCTCCACTTT. Protein product: CSVRDRDNSPLHF.

A remark on this clonotype: A much bigger clone sits one base away, suggesting this may be a read error. The CDR3 nucleotides are TGTGCCATCAGTGAGGGGGTAGCGGCCGACAATGAGCAGTACTTC. Its translation: CAISEGVAADNEQYF. The rearrangement uses TRBV10-3 and TRBJ2-1; D is possibly TRBD2 (6 bases). The end of the DNA is better explained by TRBJ2-7, so the J call may be wrong. CDR1 and CDR2 from the germline V gene are ENHRY and SYGVKD. The CDR3 sequence is 15 residues long.

This clonotype was seen many times. The chain couples TRBV4-3 to TRBJ2-5; no clear D gene. V lost 0 bases and J lost 0, with 8 bases in between. This CDR3 has 15 amino acids. From germline, CDR1 is LGHNA and CDR2 YSLEER. The CDR3 loop reads CASSQDLLYQETQYF. The CDR3 nucleotides read TGCGCCAGCAGCCAAGACCTACTGTACCAAGAGACCCAGTACTTC.

This chain joins TRBV6-2 or TRBV6-3 and TRBJ2-1, with unresolved D. The V end lost 2 bases, the J end lost 4 bases, and 12 bases lay between the germline ends. CDR3 length: 15 residues. The germline V gene has CDR1 MNHEY and CDR2 SVGEGT. The CDR3 bases are TGTGCCAGCAGTTACGGCTGGCGGAGTTACAATGAGCAGTTCTTC. Encoded protein: CASSYGWRSYNEQFF.

On this clonotype: One base away lies a much larger clone, so this may be a sequencing read error. The J gene is TRBJ2-3, the V gene TRBV11-3; a possible D gene is TRBD2 (6 bases). Germline values: CDR1 SGHNT, CDR2 YENEEA. This CDR3 is 14 amino acids long. DNA for the CDR3: TGTGCCGGCAGTCTTGGTCGGGGGACAGATACGCAGTATTTT. It yields the protein CAGSLGRGTDTQYF. Full variable domain (outside the CDR3, taken from reference TRBV11-3 and TRBJ2-3): EAGVVQSPRYKIIEKKQPVAFWCNPISGHNTLYWYLQNLGQGPELLIRYENEEAVDDSQLPKDRFSAERLKGVDSTLKIQPAELGDSAVYLCAGSLGRGTDTQYFGPGTRLTVL.

This clonotype appeared many times. The chain joins TRBV27 to TRBJ2-5; D may be TRBD2 (7 bases). The CDR3 covers 15 residues. V lost 1 base and J lost 2, with 11 bases in between. From germline, CDR1 is MNHEY and CDR2 SMNVEV (reference sequence). Here the CDR3 reads CASSLWGGRQETQYF. The CDR3 region has the DNA TGTGCCAGCAGTTTATGGGGGGGGCGGCAAGAGACCCAGTACTTC.

This clonotype was observed many times. The J gene is TRBJ2-7, the V gene TRBV7-2; 10 nucleotides line up with TRBD2. The CDR3 length is 16 residues. Germline CDR1 and CDR2: SGHTA and FQGNSA. Trimming removed 0 bases from V and 3 bases from J; junction bases left unmatched: 5. The CDR3 reads CASSLAWTSGSYEQYF. CDR3 DNA: TGTGCCAGCAGCTTAGCGTGGACTAGCGGTAGCTACGAGCAGTACTTC.

V and J are TRBV4-3 and TRBJ1-2, with TRBD1 as a possible D gene (5 bases). V was clipped by 2 bases and J by 1 base, with 17 bases between them. The CDR3 runs 17 residues. Germline CDR1 is LGHNA and CDR2 is YSLEER. The DNA of the CDR3 is TGCGCCAGCAGCCAAAAACTCTCCGGGACTGTTAACTATGGCTACACCTTC. This sequence encodes CASSQKLSGTVNYGYTF.

This clonotype was found many times. The rearrangement uses TRBV5-1 and TRBJ2-1; D unclear. The CDR3 has 15 residues. Trimming removed 1 base at V and 0 bases at J, with 8 bases between. Germline V gives CDR1 SGHRS, CDR2 YFSETQ. The CDR3 spells CASSLSASSYNEQFF. CDR3 coding DNA: TGCGCCAGCAGCTTGAGCGCCAGCTCCTACAATGAGCAGTTCTTC.

The J gene is TRBJ1-2, the V gene TRBV19, with D possibly being TRBD1 (6 bases). Trimming removed 3 bases at V and 4 bases at J, with 12 bases between. Germline CDR1 LNHDA, CDR2 SQIVND (reference sequence). The CDR3 extends over 14 amino acids. The chain's CDR3 is CASSMSQGPYGYTF. As DNA, the CDR3 is TGTGCCAGTAGTATGTCACAGGGACCCTATGGCTACACCTTC.

For the CDR3, the DNA is TGTGCCAGCTCACCCGATCACAGGGGTTCGAACACTGAAGCTTTCTTT. Translating gives CASSPDHRGSNTEAFF. The genes are TRBV18 and TRBJ1-1; 7 nucleotides align to TRBD1. V was pared by 3 bases and J by 1 base, with 8 bases of the junction left unmatched. CDR3 length equals 16 residues. Germline V CDR1 and CDR2: KGHSH, LQKENI.

This clonotype was seen ten or more times. This sequence joins TRBV7-6 and TRBJ2-3, with 10 bases lining up with TRBD1. Germline lookup yields CDR1 SGHVS and CDR2 FNYEAQ. CDR3 size: 15 residues. J gave up 5 bases and V 5 bases, and 7 bases lay outside the gene matches. The CDR3 nucleotides read TGTGCCAGCAGCCCAGGGACAGGGGAGGGAGATACGCAGTATTTT. Protein product: CASSPGTGEGDTQYF.

This clonotype came up many times. The chain combines TRBV28 with TRBJ2-2, with unresolved D. V was cut by 5 bases and J by 2 bases, with 6 bases left in between. This CDR3 region has 13 residues. Germline-derived CDR1 and CDR2 are MDHEN and SYDVKM. The CDR3 spells CASSAHNTGELFF. The DNA of the CDR3 is TGTGCCAGCAGTGCCCATAACACCGGGGAGCTGTTTTTT.